A selection of T cell receptor beta chains follows, all from one sample in a study of CD8 T cells in Susac syndrome. TCRdb reprocessed the immunoSEQ multiplex PCR reads via MiXCR and lists one record per CDR3 protein. The sample shows more than 150,000 distinct CDR3 sequences, around 96% of them seen only once. Specimen: CD4+ T cells from PBMCs. The receptors were gathered from a human donor with Susac syndrome. CDR3s include the opening cysteine and the closing phenylalanine or tryptophan. D genes are given only for firm matches. Clone size is not always given. Where it is, it says once, few, many or a class for expanded clones.

>TRBJ1-5|NA|TRBD1|TRBV27
TGTGCCAGCAGTTTTGAGGGGGCCAATCAGCCCCAGCATTTT
CASSFEGANQPQHF
>TRBJ2-7|NA|NA|TRBV29-1
TGCAGCGTCTCAGACGCAACCGAGGCCTACGAGCAGTACTTC
CSVSDATEAYEQYF
>TRBJ2-3|NA|TRBD2|TRBV15
TGTGCCTCCCGACTAGCGGGGGGGCGAGATACGCAGTATTTT
CASRLAGGRDTQYF
>TRBJ2-7|NA|TRBD1|TRBV7-2
TGTGCCAGCAGCTTAGCTGGGACAGGGGGAGGAGAGCAGTACTTC
CASSLAGTGGGEQYF
>TRBJ2-5|once|NA|TRBV20-1
TGCAGTGCTAGAGGGAGGGGGCTCGAGACCCAGTACTTC
CSARGRGLETQYF
>TRBJ1-1|NA|TRBD1|TRBV7-2
TGTGCCAGCAGCTCACAGGGGTTTACTGAAGCTTTCTTT
CASSSQGFTEAFF
>TRBJ2-3|NA|NA|TRBV28
TGTGCCAGCAGCCAGCGCACAGATACGCAGTATTTT
CASSQRTDTQYF
>TRBJ2-1|NA|NA|TRBV7-9
TGTGCCAGCAGCTTAGCGGCGGTCTACAATGAGCAGTTCTTC
CASSLAAVYNEQFF
>TRBJ1-5|once|TRBD1|TRBV30
TGTGCCTGGAGTGGAGGGGGCACAAGGGACAATCAGCCCCAGCATTTT
CAWSGGGTRDNQPQHF
>TRBJ2-5|NA|NA|TRBV11-2
TGTGCCAGCAGCTTAGGTGGGGGGGCCCAAGAGACCCAGTACTTC
CASSLGGGAQETQYF
>TRBJ2-1|NA|NA|TRBV20-1
TGCAGTGCTAGAGATGTCTCTTACCCATACAATGAGCAGTTCTTC
CSARDVSYPYNEQFF
>TRBJ2-7|once|NA|TRBV29-1
TGCAGCGCGGGCCTCTCCTACGAGCAGTACTTC
CSAGLSYEQYF
>TRBJ2-7|NA|NA|TRBV3-1
TGTGCCAGCGGAAGACAGGCATTCGCCTACGAGCAGTACTTC
CASGRQAFAYEQYF
>TRBJ2-5|NA|TRBD1|TRBV9
TGTGCCAGCAGCGTAGATGGTAGGGGGCTCGGAGAGACCCAGTACTTC
CASSVDGRGLGETQYF
>TRBJ1-2|NA|NA|TRBV5-8
TGTGCCAGCAGCTTCCCGACAGGTCTGGGTGGCTACACCTTC
CASSFPTGLGGYTF
>TRBJ2-3|NA|NA|TRBV20-1
TGCAGTGCTAGAGGGACAGCGACAGATACGCAGTATTTT
CSARGTATDTQYF
>TRBJ2-5|NA|NA|TRBV3-1
TGTGCCAGCAGCCACCCCGGAGGACGGCGGGAGACCCAGTACTTC
CASSHPGGRRETQYF
>TRBJ2-3|NA|TRBD1|TRBV15
TGTGCCACCAGCAGAGTGAATGAATGGGGGACAGTCACAGATACGCAGTATTTT
CATSRVNEWGTVTDTQYF
>TRBJ2-7|NA|TRBD2|TRBV20-1
TGCAGTGCAAGGACTAGCCGAGACGAGCAGTACTTC
CSARTSRDEQYF
>TRBJ2-3|NA|TRBD2|TRBV29-1
TGCAGCGTTGGGACTAGCGGGGGGTGGGATACGCAGTATTTT
CSVGTSGGWDTQYF
>TRBJ2-5|NA|NA|TRBV4-2
TGTGCCAGCAGCCAAGAAACAAGAACCGGGGAGACCCAGTACTTC
CASSQETRTGETQYF
>TRBJ1-2|NA|NA|TRBV29-1
TGCAGCGTCGGAGACAGAGGCGGCTACACCTTC
CSVGDRGGYTF
>TRBJ2-5|NA|NA|TRBV12-3/TRBV12-4
TGTGCCAGCAGTTCCGAGACAGGCCAACCCCCCAGGACCCAGTACTTC
CASSSETGQPPRTQYF
>TRBJ2-7|NA|NA|TRBV5-1
TGCGCCAGCAGCTTGGGTCCGGGGTACGAGCAGTACTTC
CASSLGPGYEQYF
>TRBJ2-7|NA|NA|TRBV18
TGTGCCAGCTCAAACGGACGATCCTACGAGCAGTACTTC
CASSNGRSYEQYF
>TRBJ2-7|NA|NA|TRBV14
TGTGCCAGCAGCCAAGATTGGTGGAAGCAGTACTTC
CASSQDWWKQYF
>TRBJ1-1|NA|NA|TRBV18
TGTGCCAGCTCACCAAATCGGATGAACACTGAAGCTTTCTTT
CASSPNRMNTEAFF
>TRBJ2-3|NA|NA|TRBV6-5
TGTGCCAGCAGGGGCCAGGGGGGCGATACGCAGTATTTT
CASRGQGGDTQYF
>TRBJ2-3|NA|NA|TRBV24-1
TGTGCCACCAGTGAAAGTGTCCCAGATACGCAGTATTTT
CATSESVPDTQYF
>TRBJ2-5|NA|NA|TRBV11-2
TGTGCCAGCAGCTTAGATAAAGCGGGCCAAGAGACCCAGTACTTC
CASSLDKAGQETQYF
>TRBJ2-2|NA|NA|TRBV7-3
TGTGCCAGCAGCTTAACGTCCGGGGAGCTGTTTTTT
CASSLTSGELFF
>TRBJ2-4|NA|TRBD1|TRBV29-1
TGCAGCGTCCACACAGGGGGCAAAAACATTCAGTACTTC
CSVHTGGKNIQYF
>TRBJ2-5|NA|TRBD1|TRBV7-9
TGTGCCACTACCCAGACGGGACAGGGGACCCAGTACTTC
CATTQTGQGTQYF
>TRBJ2-1|once|TRBD1|TRBV9
TGTGCCAGCAGCGCCCGGGGACAGGGGGCCTACAATGAGCAGTTCTTC
CASSARGQGAYNEQFF
>TRBJ2-6|once|NA|TRBV5-1
TGCGCCAGCAGCTTGTCCCCCGCCGCCTCTGGGGCCAACGTCCTGACTTTC
CASSLSPAASGANVLTF
>TRBJ2-1|NA|TRBD1|TRBV7-9
TGTGCCAGCAGCCCTATGCTGGGACAGGGTACTGCCAATGAGCAGTTCTTC
CASSPMLGQGTANEQFF
>TRBJ2-7|NA|NA|TRBV5-1
TGCGCCAGCAGCTTGGAAGGTTTCTCCTACGAGCAGTACTTC
CASSLEGFSYEQYF
>TRBJ1-2|NA|NA|TRBV6-2/TRBV6-3
TGTGCCAGCAGCGCAATCCGGGACTATGGCTACACCTTC
CASSAIRDYGYTF
>TRBJ2-2|NA|TRBD1|TRBV5-4
TGTGCCAGCAGTCCTAGTGGGACAGGGCGTAACACCGGGGAGCTGTTTTTT
CASSPSGTGRNTGELFF
>TRBJ2-5|NA|TRBD1|TRBV9
TGTGCCAGCAGCCCCTCCGGGACAGAAGAGACCCAGTACTTC
CASSPSGTEETQYF
>TRBJ2-7|NA|NA|TRBV15
TGTGCCACCAGCAGGCCAGGGGGGGGCCACGAGCAGTACTTC
CATSRPGGGHEQYF
>TRBJ2-3|NA|TRBD2|TRBV7-3
TGTGCCAGCAGCTTAAGGGGAGGGTTTAAAGATACGCAGTATTTT
CASSLRGGFKDTQYF
>TRBJ1-1|NA|NA|TRBV3-1
TGTGCCAGCAGCCAAGACCGAATGAACACTGAAGCTTTCTTT
CASSQDRMNTEAFF
>TRBJ2-1|NA|TRBD2|TRBV5-8
TGTGCCGGGGGGGACTTTCTTTACAATGAGCAGTTCTTC
CAGGDFLYNEQFF
>TRBJ1-2|NA|NA|TRBV15
TGTGCCACCAGCAGAGATCCGAAGGGAGGGGGCTACACCTTC
CATSRDPKGGGYTF